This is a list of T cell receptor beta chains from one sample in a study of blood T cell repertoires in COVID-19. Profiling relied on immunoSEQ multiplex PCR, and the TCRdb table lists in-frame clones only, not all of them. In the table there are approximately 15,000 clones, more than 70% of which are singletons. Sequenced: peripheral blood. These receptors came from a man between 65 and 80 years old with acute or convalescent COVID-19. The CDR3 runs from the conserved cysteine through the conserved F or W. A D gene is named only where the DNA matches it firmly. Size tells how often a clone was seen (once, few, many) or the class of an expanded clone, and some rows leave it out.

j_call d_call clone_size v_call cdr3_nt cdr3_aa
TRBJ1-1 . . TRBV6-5 TGTGCCAGCAGTTACGAATCAGGGTCCGCTTTCTTT CASSYESGSAFF
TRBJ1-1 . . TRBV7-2 TGTGCCAGCAGCTTAGTACCCAGGGGATACACTGAAGCTTTCTTT CASSLVPRGYTEAFF
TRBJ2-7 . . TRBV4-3 TGCGCCAGCAGCCAAGATATCAACGGTCCAGGGCGGTACGAGCAGTACTTC CASSQDINGPGRYEQYF
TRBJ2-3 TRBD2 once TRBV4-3 TGCGCCAGCAGCCAACTTCTAGCGGGAGACGATACGCAGTATTTT CASSQLLAGDDTQYF
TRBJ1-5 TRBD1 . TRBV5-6 TGTGCCAGCAGCTTAGACAGGGGACAGCCCCAGCATTTT CASSLDRGQPQHF
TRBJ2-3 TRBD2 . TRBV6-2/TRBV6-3 TGTGCCAGCAGTTCGACTAGCGGGGGCCCTAGCACAGATACGCAGTATTTT CASSSTSGGPSTDTQYF
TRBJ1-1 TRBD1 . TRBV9 TGTGCCAGCAGCGCGAGGACAGGAGAGAACACTGAAGCTTTCTTT CASSARTGENTEAFF
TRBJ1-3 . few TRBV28 TGTGCCAGCAGTCCAAGATTATTCGAGAACACCATATATTTT CASSPRLFENTIYF
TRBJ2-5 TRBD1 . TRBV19 TGTGCCAGTAGGACAGGGGCTGGTGAGACCCAGTACTTC CASRTGAGETQYF
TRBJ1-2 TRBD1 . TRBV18 TGTGCCAGCTCACCAGACGGGACAGCCGCCTATGGCTACACCTTC CASSPDGTAAYGYTF
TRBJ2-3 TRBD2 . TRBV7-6 TGTGCCAGCAGCTTAGGCCTAGCGGGAGGCACAGATACGCAGTATTTT CASSLGLAGGTDTQYF
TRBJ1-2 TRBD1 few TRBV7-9 TGTGCCAGCAGCTTAGCCAGACAGGGGTCTGGCTACACCTTC CASSLARQGSGYTF
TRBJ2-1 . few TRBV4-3 TGCGCCAGCAGCCCCCCCAGCGATGAGCAGTTCTTC CASSPPSDEQFF
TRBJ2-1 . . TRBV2 TGTGCCAGCAGTGATAGCGGCACCCCCTACAATGAGCAGTTCTTC CASSDSGTPYNEQFF
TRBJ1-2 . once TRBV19 TGTGCCAGTAGTCGAAGAGCCCAGGGTGGCAACTATGGCTACACCTTC CASSRRAQGGNYGYTF
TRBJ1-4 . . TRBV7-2 TGTGCCAGCAGGAAAAGGACAGAAGATGAAAAACTGTTTTTT CASRKRTEDEKLFF
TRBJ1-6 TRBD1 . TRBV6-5 TGTGCCAGCAGTTACGAGGGGGCGAGAGATAATTCACCCCTCCACTTT CASSYEGARDNSPLHF
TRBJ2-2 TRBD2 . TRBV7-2 TGTGCCAGCAGCCGGTCTAGCGGGGACACCGGGGAGCTGTTTTTT CASSRSSGDTGELFF
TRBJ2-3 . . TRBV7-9 TGTGCCAGCAGCCTGAGATGGGATACGCAGTATTTT CASSLRWDTQYF
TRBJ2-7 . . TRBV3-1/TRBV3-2 TGTGCCAGCAGCCAGGCCCTGACAGGAGTCAACGACGAGCAGTACTTC CASSQALTGVNDEQYF
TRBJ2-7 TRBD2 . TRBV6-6 TGTGCCAGCAGCTATCCGGGACTAGCGGGCCTTGAGCAGTACTTC CASSYPGLAGLEQYF